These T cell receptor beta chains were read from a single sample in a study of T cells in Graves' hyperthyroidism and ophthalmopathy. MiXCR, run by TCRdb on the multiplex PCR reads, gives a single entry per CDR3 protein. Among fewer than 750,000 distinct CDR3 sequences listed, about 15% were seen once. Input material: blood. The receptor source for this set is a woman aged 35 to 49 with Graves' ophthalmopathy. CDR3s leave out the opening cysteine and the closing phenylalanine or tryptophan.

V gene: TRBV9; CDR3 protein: ASSVQGITDTQY
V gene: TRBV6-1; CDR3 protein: ASSSHRDTINIQY
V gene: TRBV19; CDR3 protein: ASSRTDRELF
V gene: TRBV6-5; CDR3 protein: ASSYSQWMETQY
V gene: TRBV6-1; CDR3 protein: ASSERGTVANQPQH
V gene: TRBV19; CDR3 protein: ASSIDRSQPQH
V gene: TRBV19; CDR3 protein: ASSTRGRDYEQY
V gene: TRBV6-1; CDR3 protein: ASSNRSSGAKNIQY
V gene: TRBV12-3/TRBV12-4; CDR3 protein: ASSLIDSYEQY
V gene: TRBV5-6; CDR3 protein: ASSVGGDRVLVDYGYT
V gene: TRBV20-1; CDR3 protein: SAERTGELF
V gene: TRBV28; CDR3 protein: ASLQRQAYEQY
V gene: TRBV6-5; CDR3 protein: ASSYRSGTARANVLT
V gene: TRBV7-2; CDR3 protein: ASSLGAQLNQPQH
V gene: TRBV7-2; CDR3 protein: ASSFYGGSRYEQY
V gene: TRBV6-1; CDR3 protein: ASRLAGALAYTGELF
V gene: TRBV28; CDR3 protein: ASSYGTSHEQY
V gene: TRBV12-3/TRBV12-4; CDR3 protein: ASSARTGLNQPQH
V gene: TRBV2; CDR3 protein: ASSAPWTSGVKETQY
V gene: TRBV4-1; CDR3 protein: ASSQGGQAYGYT
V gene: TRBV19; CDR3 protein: AIRSASTDTQY
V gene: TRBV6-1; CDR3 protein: ASRSGTGVGEQY
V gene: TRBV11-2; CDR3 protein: ASSGQASFYEQY
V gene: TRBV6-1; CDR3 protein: ASSEGGNRNTEAF
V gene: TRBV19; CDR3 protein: ASSMRPGLGVELF
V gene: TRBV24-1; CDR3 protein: ATSDFSGFGANVLT
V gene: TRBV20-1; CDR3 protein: SARPLGSGPPGEQY
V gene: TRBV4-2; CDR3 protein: ARQPPPGQGPFSVSGNTIY
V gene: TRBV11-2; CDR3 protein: ASSLEIYSAYYEQY
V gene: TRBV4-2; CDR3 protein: ASSRPGVNTGELF
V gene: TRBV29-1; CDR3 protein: SVSTRTEAF
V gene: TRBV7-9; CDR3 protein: ASSSKIGAEAF
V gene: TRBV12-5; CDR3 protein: ASGLGGGSTDTQY
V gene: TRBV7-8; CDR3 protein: ASSFRALGDQPQH
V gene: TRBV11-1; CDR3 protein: ASSPPSGKDTDTQY
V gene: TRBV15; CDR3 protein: ATSRDTGGSETQY
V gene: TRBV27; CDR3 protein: ASSPTGVYGYT
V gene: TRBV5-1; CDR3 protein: ASSLALEGQGLTETQY
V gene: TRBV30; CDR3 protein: ASTSGRAGTEAF
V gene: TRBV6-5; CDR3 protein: ASAGFRNQPQH
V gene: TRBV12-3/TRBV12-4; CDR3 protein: ASSLGGVHQPQH
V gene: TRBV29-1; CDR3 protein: SAARGSGNTIY
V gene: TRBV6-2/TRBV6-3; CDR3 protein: ASSRPENTEAF
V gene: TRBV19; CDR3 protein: ASSTFTGISGELF
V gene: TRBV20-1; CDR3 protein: SARSPDRAGNQPQH
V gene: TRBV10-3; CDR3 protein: ATQDRGPKNIQY
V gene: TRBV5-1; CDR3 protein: ASSNLQARGETQY
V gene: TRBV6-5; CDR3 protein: ASSHPRTGQETQY
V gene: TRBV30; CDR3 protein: AQTGLAGDTGELF
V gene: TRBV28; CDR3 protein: ASSLLIRGTGTLKTQY
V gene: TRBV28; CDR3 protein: ASTLDGRARTGELF
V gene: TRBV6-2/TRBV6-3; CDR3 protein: ASSWGVGSNQPQH
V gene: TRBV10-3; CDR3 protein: AIRTGTGLH
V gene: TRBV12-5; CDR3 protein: ASGLTLGMNTEAF
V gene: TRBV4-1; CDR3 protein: ASSQVLAGGIKYEQY
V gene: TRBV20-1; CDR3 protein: SADRGGDEQY
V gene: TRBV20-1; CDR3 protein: SASPGEQY